The source of this TCR beta chain is a study of blood T cell repertoires in COVID-19. For the study at large: There were acute and convalescent COVID-19 samples, and they came from the United States, Italy and Spain. T cells, B-cell-depleted T cells, or PBMCs supplied cDNA or gDNA.

In the original analysis: By means of reference gene primer amplification, nucleated cell counts were estimated. Libraries were prepared by immunoSEQ multiplex PCR; TCRdb keeps only in-frame clonotypes and omits some of them. V, J and clone size reflect that table, while D and trimming were determined from the DNA. In the table there are 230,000 or so clones, more than 65% of which are singletons. V lost 3 bases and J 2 bases, leaving 11 bases between the germline ends. The germline V gene has CDR1 SGDLS and CDR2 YYNGEE. The CDR3 sequence is 14 residues long. What was sequenced was peripheral blood. The chain links TRBV9 to TRBJ2-5, with a weak D call TRBD1 (5 bases). The clonotype originates from a man aged 45-65 years with active or convalescent COVID-19. CDR3 sequence reads: CASSAGQKQETQYF. CDR3 sequence (DNA): TGTGCCAGCAGCGCTGGACAAAAGCAAGAGACCCAGTACTTC.